What follows describes a single T cell receptor beta chain. The CDR3 is 15 amino acids. Trimming took 5 bases from V and 5 from J; bases not matched to a gene: 7. Germline lookup yields CDR1 ENHRY and CDR2 SYGVKD. Using immunoSEQ multiplex PCR, the repertoire was profiled, and TCRdb retains in-frame clones only, with some absent. The sample contains 250,000 to 300,000 clones, about 76% of which appear only once. The sample belongs to a study of blood T cell repertoires in COVID-19. The receptor's source is an older woman with active or convalescent COVID-19. The chain links TRBV10-3 to TRBJ2-3, with 10 bases identical to TRBD2. Input material: peripheral blood. As DNA, the CDR3 is TGTGCCATCAGTCCAACTAGCGGGGTAGGAGATACGCAGTATTTT. Its translation is CAISPTSGVGDTQYF.